Shown below are 17 T cell receptor beta chains from a single sample sequenced in a study of regulatory T cells in long-lasting Graves disease. Time point here: persistent/refractory GD, antithyroid drugs over 5 years with positive TRAb. PBMC-derived RNA was used for the TCR library. Arm-PCR of CDR3 regions and iRepertoire HTBI primers were the basis on which TCR beta libraries were built. TCRdb re-analysed the multiplex PCR reads in MiXCR, keeping a single row per CDR3 protein. Of roughly 400,000 distinct CDR3 sequences in the sample, under 25% were seen once. Sequenced here: peripheral blood mononuclear cells (PBMCs), sampled when the disease was refractory, from a patient treated with antithyroid drugs. The receptors shown here come from a female donor with Graves disease.

This clonotype has ten or more counts. The chain couples TRBV5-1 to TRBJ1-2; D not certain. Germline V gene lookup returns CDR1 SGHRS and CDR2 YFSETQ. This CDR3 comprises 15 residues. The V and J ends lost 4 bases and 4 bases respectively, with 17 bases between them. The CDR3 bases are TGCGCCAGCAGCCCTAGCCCCGGCGCAATCTATGGCTACACCTTC. Protein sequence: CASSPSPGAIYGYTF.

The chain links TRBV4-3 to TRBJ2-7; D is possibly TRBD1 (6 bases). V was trimmed by 1 base and J by 3 bases, leaving 22 bases between them. In germline, CDR1 is LGHNA, CDR2 YSLEER. The CDR3 spans 18 residues. CDR3 DNA sequence: TGCGCCAGCAGCCAAGGGAGGATGGCTGAGCTAGGGGGCTACGAGCAGTACTTC. Its protein is CASSQGRMAELGGYEQYF.

This chain connects TRBV20-1 to TRBJ1-5; 8 positions agree with TRBD1. Germline V gene data show CDR1 as DFQATT and CDR2 as SNEGSKA (reference sequence). J gave up 2 bases and V 5 bases, and 14 bases lay outside the gene matches. The CDR3 has 17 residues. CDR3 sequence: CSALDPTGERGNQPQHF. The CDR3 DNA reads TGCAGTGCTTTAGACCCGACAGGGGAAAGGGGCAATCAGCCCCAGCATTTT.

This clonotype showed up many times. This sequence joins TRBV3-2 and TRBJ2-5. TRBV3-2 is designated a pseudogene. CDR3 size: 11 residues. In DNA, the CDR3 is TGTGCCAGCAGGAATCTAGAGACCCAGTACTTC. Its translation: CASRNLETQYF.

The J gene is TRBJ1-1, the V gene TRBV7-2; TRBD1 is a possible D gene (6 bases). The V end lost 1 base, the J end lost 0 bases, and 18 bases lay between the germline ends. Germline CDR1 and CDR2: SGHTA and FQGNSA. The CDR3 runs 18 residues. Here the CDR3 reads CASSLVVQGPGMNTEAFF. In nucleotides, the CDR3 is TGTGCCAGCAGCTTAGTCGTCCAGGGGCCAGGGATGAACACTGAAGCTTTCTTT.

The rearrangement uses TRBV28 and TRBJ2-1, with D perhaps TRBD1 (5 bases). The CDR3 sequence is 16 residues long. V lost 4 bases and J 0 bases, leaving 13 bases between the germline ends. Germline loops: CDR1 MDHEN, CDR2 SYDVKM. The CDR3 loop is CASSSHTGFSYNEQFF. As DNA, the CDR3 is TGTGCCAGCAGTTCACACACAGGATTCTCCTACAATGAGCAGTTCTTC. Looking up the rest from reference TRBV28 and TRBJ2-1 gives the full variable domain: DVKVTQSSRYLVKRTGEKVFLECVQDMDHENMFWYRQDPGLGLRLIYFSYDVKMKEKGDIPEGYSVSREKKERFSLILESASTNQTSMYLCASSSHTGFSYNEQFFGPGTRLTVL.

Concerning this clonotype itself: This may come from a read error, since a much larger clone is one base off. This chain joins TRBV7-3 and TRBJ1-4; weak D call: TRBD1 (6 bases). This CDR3 is 15 amino acids long. The germline V gene encodes CDR1 SGHTA and CDR2 FQGTGA. The CDR3 nucleotides are TGTGCCAGCAAGGGGGACACTTCAACTAATGAAGAACTGTTTTTT. It translates to CASKGDTSTNEELFF.

This clonotype was observed many times. The rearrangement links TRBV12-3 or TRBV12-4 to TRBJ1-4; TRBD1 agrees at 9 bases. V was clipped by 6 bases and J by 5 bases; unmatched bases: 13. The CDR3 is 17 amino acids. As DNA, the CDR3 is TGTGCCAGCAGAGCAGGCCTACAGGGGGCGCCGAATGAAAAACTGTTTTTT. This codes for CASRAGLQGAPNEKLFF.

This chain connects TRBV6-2 or TRBV6-3 to TRBJ2-5; D possibly corresponds to TRBD2 (5 bases). The ends were cut back, 0 bases at V and 6 bases at J, with 20 bases in the middle. The germline gives CDR1 MNHEY, CDR2 SVGEGT. This CDR3 comprises 17 residues. In DNA form, the CDR3 reads TGTGCCAGCAGTTACTCGGTTTCAGGAGGCGATGTGCAGACCCAGTACTTC. It encodes CASSYSVSGGDVQTQYF.

This clonotype has just one count. The J gene is TRBJ2-3, the V gene TRBV20-1; D possibly corresponds to TRBD1 (6 bases). The CDR3 totals 12 residues. V dropped 5 bases and J dropped 6 bases, with 12 bases sitting between them. Germline-derived CDR1 and CDR2 are DFQATT and SNEGSKA (reference sequence). This chain's CDR3 is CSAGTGYDTQYF. The CDR3, as DNA: TGCAGTGCTGGTACAGGGTACGATACGCAGTATTTT.

This clonotype was picked up a small number of times. This rearrangement joins TRBV7-9 to TRBJ1-5; TRBD1 agrees at 8 bases. The CDR3 sequence is 16 residues long. V dropped 1 base and J dropped 7; count of bases not matched to a gene: 9. Germline loops: CDR1 SEHNR, CDR2 FQNEAQ (reference sequence). The CDR3 sequence is CASSLGGTGSMQPQHF. DNA for the CDR3: TGTGCCAGCAGCTTAGGGGGGACAGGTTCAATGCAGCCCCAGCATTTT.

This chain links TRBV7-8 with TRBJ2-7; D is unclear. The CDR3 runs 14 residues. V was clipped by 8 bases and J by 0 bases, with 14 bases between them. In germline, CDR1 is SGHVS, CDR2 FQNEAQ. Here the CDR3 DNA reads TGTGCCAGCGCCCCGAGGTGGAGCTCCTACGAGCAGTACTTC. This sequence encodes CASAPRWSSYEQYF.

This rearrangement joins TRBV7-9 to TRBJ2-7; D remains ambiguous. In germline, CDR1 is SEHNR, CDR2 FQNEAQ (reference sequence). The CDR3 covers 12 residues. Trimming shortened V by 6 bases and J by 7 bases, and 13 bases separated the two germline ends. CDR3 sequence (DNA): TGTGCCAGCAGTATATGGAGAGAAGAGCAGTACTTC. Protein sequence: CASSIWREEQYF.

The genes are TRBV7-2 and TRBJ2-2; a weak D match, TRBD1 (6 bases). The V gene lost 5 bases and the J gene lost 8 bases, with 12 bases spanning the gap. This CDR3 is 13 amino acids long. Germline CDR1 SGHTA, CDR2 FQGNSA. The CDR3 spells CASSGTWGGELFF. The DNA of the CDR3 is TGTGCCAGCAGCGGGACATGGGGGGGGGAGCTGTTTTTT. Full variable domain (remainder filled in from reference TRBV7-2 and TRBJ2-2): GAGVSQSPSNKVTEKGKDVELRCDPISGHTALYWYRQSLGQGLEFLIYFQGNSAPDKSGLPSDRFSAERTGGSVSTLTIQRTQQEDSAVYLCASSGTWGGELFFGEGSRLTVL.

V is TRBV10-2 and J is TRBJ2-7, with TRBD2 as a possible D gene (5 bases). V was clipped by 3 bases and J by 5 bases, with 14 bases between them. This CDR3 contains 14 residues. From germline, CDR1 is WSHSY and CDR2 SAAADI. The CDR3 loop reads CASSEFQRSHEQYF. In DNA form, the CDR3 reads TGCGCCAGCAGTGAATTCCAGCGGTCTCACGAGCAGTACTTC.

V usage is TRBV7-3 and J usage is TRBJ2-7; D call uncertain. Germline-derived CDR1 and CDR2 are SGHTA and FQGTGA. The length of the CDR3 is 16 residues. The V end was cut by 1 base, the J end by 0 bases, with 13 bases between. CDR3 in DNA: TGTGCCAGCAGCTTAAAGCCCCCCCAATCCTCCTACGAGCAGTACTTC. It encodes CASSLKPPQSSYEQYF. The full variable domain, with the rest looked up from reference TRBV7-3 and TRBJ2-7, is GAGVSQTPSNKVTEKGKYVELRCDPISGHTALYWYRQSLGQGPEFLIYFQGTGAADDSGLPNDRFFAVRPEGSVSTLKIQRTERGDSAVYLCASSLKPPQSSYEQYFGPGTRLTVT.

This clonotype was seen only a few times. This chain connects TRBV20-1 to TRBJ1-5; weak D call: TRBD1 (5 bases). The germline V gene encodes CDR1 DFQATT and CDR2 SNEGSKA (reference sequence). CDR3 length: 14 amino acids. Trimming left V 4 bases short and J 0 bases short, with 10 bases between. The CDR3 loop reads CSAMSRVSNQPQHF. CDR3 nucleotide sequence: TGCAGTGCTATGTCCAGGGTTAGCAATCAGCCCCAGCATTTT.